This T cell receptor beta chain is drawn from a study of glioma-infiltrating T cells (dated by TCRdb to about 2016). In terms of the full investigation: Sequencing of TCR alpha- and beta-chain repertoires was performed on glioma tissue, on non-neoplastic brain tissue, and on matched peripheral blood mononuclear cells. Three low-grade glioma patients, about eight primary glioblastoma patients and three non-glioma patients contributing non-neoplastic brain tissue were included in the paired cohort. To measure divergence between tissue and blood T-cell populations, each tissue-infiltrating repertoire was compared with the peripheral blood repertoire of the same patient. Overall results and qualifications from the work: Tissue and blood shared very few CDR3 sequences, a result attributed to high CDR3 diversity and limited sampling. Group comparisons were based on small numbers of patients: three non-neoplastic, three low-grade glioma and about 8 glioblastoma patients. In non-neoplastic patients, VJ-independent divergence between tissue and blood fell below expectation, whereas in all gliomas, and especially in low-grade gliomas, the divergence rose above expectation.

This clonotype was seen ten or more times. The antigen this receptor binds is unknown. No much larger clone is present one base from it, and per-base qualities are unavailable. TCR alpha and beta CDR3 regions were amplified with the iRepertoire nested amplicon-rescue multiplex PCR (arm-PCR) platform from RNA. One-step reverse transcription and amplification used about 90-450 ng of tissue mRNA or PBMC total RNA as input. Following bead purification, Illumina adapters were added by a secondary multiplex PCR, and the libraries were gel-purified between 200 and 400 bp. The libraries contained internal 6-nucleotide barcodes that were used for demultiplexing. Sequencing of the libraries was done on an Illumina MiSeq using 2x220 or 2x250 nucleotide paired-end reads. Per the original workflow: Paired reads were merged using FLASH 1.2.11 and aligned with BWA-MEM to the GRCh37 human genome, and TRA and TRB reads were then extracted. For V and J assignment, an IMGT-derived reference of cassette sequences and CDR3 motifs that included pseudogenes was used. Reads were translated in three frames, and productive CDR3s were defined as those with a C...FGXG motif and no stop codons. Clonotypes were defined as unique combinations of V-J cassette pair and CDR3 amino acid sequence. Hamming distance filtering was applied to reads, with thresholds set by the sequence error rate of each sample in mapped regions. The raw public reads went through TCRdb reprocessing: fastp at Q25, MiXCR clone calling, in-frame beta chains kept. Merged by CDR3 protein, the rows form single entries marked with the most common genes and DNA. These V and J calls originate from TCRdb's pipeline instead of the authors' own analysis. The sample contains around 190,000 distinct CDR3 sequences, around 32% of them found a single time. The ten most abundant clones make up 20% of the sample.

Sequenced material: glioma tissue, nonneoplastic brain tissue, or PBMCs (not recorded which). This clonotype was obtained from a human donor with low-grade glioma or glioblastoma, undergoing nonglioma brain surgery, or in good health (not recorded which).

The nucleotide sequence is TGCAGCGTTAGTTCTACCGGGGAGCTGTTTTTT. Its coded protein is CSVSSTGELFF. Here the chain combines TRBV29-1 and TRBJ2-2; there is no confident call for the D gene. Including cysteine and phenylalanine, the CDR3 has 11 amino acids. Of the read, only the CDR3 DNA is kept; its 33 bases are in frame from base 1. Via the germline V gene, CDR1 is SQVTM and CDR2 ANQGSEA. Trimming takes 5 bases from V and 5 bases from J, and the germline ends sit 6 bases apart.